A single T cell receptor (beta chain) is shown here with its context. The antigen is unknown. The sample is drawn from a study of T cell responses to AZD1222 COVID-19 vaccine. The CDR3 sequence is 14 residues long. Germline CDR1 reads SGHRS; CDR2 reads YFSETQ. With 4 bases clipped from V and 5 bases from J, the junction kept 7 bases outside the gene matches. Profiling relied on immunoSEQ multiplex PCR, and the TCRdb table lists in-frame clones only, not all of them. The data show about 84,000 clones, around 91% seen once. Study-wide results and caveats: Nearly half of the spike-specific TCRs reportedly recognize variant regions that carry no mutations. Most donors were white British and more were female, and clonal diversity was possibly underestimated. Among AZD1222 vaccinees, only six were seropositive at baseline.

The starting material was peripheral blood, obtained on day 0 of AZD1222 vaccination. The chain recombines TRBV5-1 with TRBJ2-5; 8 bases agree with TRBD1. This sequence originates from an adult in good health. The CDR3 loop is CASSPSQGAETQYF. The CDR3 nucleotides read TGCGCCAGCAGCCCGTCCCAGGGGGCGGAGACCCAGTACTTC. Full variable domain (rest looked up from reference TRBV5-1 and TRBJ2-5): KAGVTQTPRYLIKTRGQQVTLSCSPISGHRSVSWYQQTPGQGLQFLFEYFSETQRNKGNFPGRFSGRQFSNSRSEMNVSTLELGDSALYLCASSPSQGAETQYFGPGTRLLVL.